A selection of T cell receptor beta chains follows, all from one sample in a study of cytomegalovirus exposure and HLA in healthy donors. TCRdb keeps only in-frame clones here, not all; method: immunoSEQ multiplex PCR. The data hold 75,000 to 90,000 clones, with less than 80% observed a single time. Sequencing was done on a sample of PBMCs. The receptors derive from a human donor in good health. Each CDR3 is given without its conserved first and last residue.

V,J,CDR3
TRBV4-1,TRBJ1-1,ASSFQETDTNEAF
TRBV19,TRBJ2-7,ASSIGVGSSYEQY
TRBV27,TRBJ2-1,ASSDRGSDEQF
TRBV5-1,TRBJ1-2,ASSSTGPDGYT
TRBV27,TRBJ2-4,ASATGQLAKNIQY
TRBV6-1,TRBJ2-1,ASSRVYNEQF
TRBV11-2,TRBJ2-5,ASSSRTSGGEETQY
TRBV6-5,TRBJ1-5,ASSYGTGVNQPQH
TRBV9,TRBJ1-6,ASSVEGNSPLH
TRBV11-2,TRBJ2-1,ASSYNTVNEQF
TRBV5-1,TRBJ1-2,ASSLATGDYGYT
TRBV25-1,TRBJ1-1,ASSDYRQGNTEAF
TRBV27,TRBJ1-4,ASSSRKEMELF
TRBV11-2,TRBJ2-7,ASSRERRLGEQY
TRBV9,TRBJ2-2,ASSVDAGLGTGELF
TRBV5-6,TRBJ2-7,ASSLFTDTYEQY
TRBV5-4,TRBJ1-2,ASSPDSYYGYT
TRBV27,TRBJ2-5,ASSFRDRGDETQY
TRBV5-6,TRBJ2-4,ASSLVGSPGDIQY
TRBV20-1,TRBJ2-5,SGTRGETQY
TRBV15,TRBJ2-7,ATGDQDRSYEQY
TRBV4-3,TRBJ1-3,ASSQAPGYSGNTIY
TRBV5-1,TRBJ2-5,ASSLDGGTQY
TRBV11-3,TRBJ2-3,ASSPGLARADTQY
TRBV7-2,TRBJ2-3,ASSLSGGLDTQY
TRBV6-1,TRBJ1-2,ASVAQHGYT
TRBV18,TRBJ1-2,ASSPPGQAKSYT
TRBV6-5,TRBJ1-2,ASSYLSSPFGYT
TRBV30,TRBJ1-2,AWKGQVFYGYT
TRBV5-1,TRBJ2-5,ASSLDAGQETQY
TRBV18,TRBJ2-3,ASSPAQRADTQY